This T cell receptor beta chain was recorded in a study of Graves' ophthalmopathy and Graves' hyperthyroidism. In its sample, this clonotype was seen a few times. PBMCs were density-gradient isolated from about 9.6 ml fresh blood. Germline loops: CDR1 MNHEY, CDR2 SVGAGI. This CDR3 has 13 residues. V was shortened by 3 bases and J by 1 base, with 7 bases between the two germline ends. TCR beta CDR3 regions were amplified from RNA transcripts. An initial RT-PCR round employing HTBI primers preceded a second-round multiplex PCR. TCRdb independently ran MiXCR on the multiplex PCR reads; one entry per CDR3 protein. The table lists 650,000 to 800,000 distinct CDR3 sequences, about two fifths of them singletons, with 3.3% in the top ten.

The source of this sequence is an adult man with Graves' ophthalmopathy. Input material: peripheral blood. The chain joins TRBV6-5 to TRBJ2-7, with D possibly matching TRBD2 (6 bases). This CDR3 reads CASSYAGSYEQYF. CDR3 in DNA: TGTGCCAGCAGTTATGCGGGATCCTACGAGCAGTACTTC.